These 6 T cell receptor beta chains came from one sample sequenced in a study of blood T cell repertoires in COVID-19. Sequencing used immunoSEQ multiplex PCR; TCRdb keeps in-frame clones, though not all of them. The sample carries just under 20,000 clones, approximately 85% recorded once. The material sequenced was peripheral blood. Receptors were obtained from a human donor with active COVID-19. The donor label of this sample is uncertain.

CDR3 in amino acids: CASSAQGTTEAFF. The CDR3 DNA sequence: TGTGCCAGCAGCGCACAGGGAACCACTGAAGCTTTCTTT. The chain couples TRBV9 to TRBJ1-1; D is possibly TRBD1 (6 bases). V was cut by 3 bases and J by 4 bases, with 10 bases left in between. The CDR3 sequence is 13 residues long. From germline, CDR1 is SGDLS and CDR2 YYNGEE.

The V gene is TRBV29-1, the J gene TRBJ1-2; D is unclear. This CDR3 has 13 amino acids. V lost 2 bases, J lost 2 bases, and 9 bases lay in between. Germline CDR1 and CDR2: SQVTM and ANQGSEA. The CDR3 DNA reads TGCAGCGTTGAACACAGCCCAAACTATGGCTACACCTTC. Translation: CSVEHSPNYGYTF.

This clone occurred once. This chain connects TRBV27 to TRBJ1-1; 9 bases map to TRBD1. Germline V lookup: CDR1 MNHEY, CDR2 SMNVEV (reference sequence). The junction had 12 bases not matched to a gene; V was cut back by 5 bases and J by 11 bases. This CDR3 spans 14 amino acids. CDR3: CASSTSGQGTFAFF. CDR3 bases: TGTGCCAGCAGTACCTCCGGACAGGGGACGTTCGCTTTCTTT.

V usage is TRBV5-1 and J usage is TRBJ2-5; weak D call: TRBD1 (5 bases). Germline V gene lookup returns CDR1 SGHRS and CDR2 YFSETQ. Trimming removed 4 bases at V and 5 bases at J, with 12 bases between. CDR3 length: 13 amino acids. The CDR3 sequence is CASSQGRTETQYF. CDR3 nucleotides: TGCGCCAGCAGCCAGGGCCGGACGGAGACCCAGTACTTC.

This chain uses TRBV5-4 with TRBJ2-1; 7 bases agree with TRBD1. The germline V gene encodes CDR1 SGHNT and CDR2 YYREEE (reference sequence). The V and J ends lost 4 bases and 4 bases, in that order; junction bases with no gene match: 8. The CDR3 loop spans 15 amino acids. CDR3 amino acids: CASSAGQVLYNEQFF. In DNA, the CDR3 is TGTGCCAGCAGCGCTGGACAGGTTCTTTACAATGAGCAGTTCTTC.

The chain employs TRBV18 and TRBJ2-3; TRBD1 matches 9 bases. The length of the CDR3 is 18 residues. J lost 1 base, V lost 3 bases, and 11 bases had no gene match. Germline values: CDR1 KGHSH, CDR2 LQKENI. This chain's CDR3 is CASSPRYRGLGGTDTQYF. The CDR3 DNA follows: TGTGCCAGCTCACCCCGGTACAGGGGGCTTGGCGGCACAGATACGCAGTATTTT.